These 17 T cell receptor beta chains were sequenced from one sample in a study of T cells in Graves' hyperthyroidism and ophthalmopathy. Using RNA transcripts as the source, TCR beta CDR3 regions were amplified. Initially, a first-round RT-PCR of the TCR CDR3 employed the HTBI primer set. TCRdb re-called the multiplex PCR reads through MiXCR, storing one row per CDR3 protein. Of under 300,000 distinct CDR3 sequences in the sample, 20% to 30% are singletons; the top ten hold about 30%. Sequencing was performed on blood. The receptor source for this set is a man aged 40-49 years with Graves' hyperthyroidism that later progressed to Graves' ophthalmopathy.

This clonotype has more than one count but fewer than ten. The chain couples TRBV15 to TRBJ1-1; D call uncertain. The V end was cut by 1 base, the J end by 1 base, with 10 bases between. Germline values: CDR1 LNHNV, CDR2 YYDKDF (reference sequence). The CDR3 runs 15 residues. CDR3 loop: CATSRGLLQNTEAFF. The CDR3 DNA follows: TGTGCCACCAGCAGAGGTCTACTACAGAACACTGAAGCTTTCTTT.

This clonotype appeared many times. The J gene is TRBJ2-2, the V gene TRBV25-1, with D unclear. This CDR3 is 15 amino acids long. V lost 1 base to trimming and J lost 1 base, with 7 bases between them. Germline values: CDR1 MGHDK, CDR2 SYGVNS. The chain's CDR3 is CASSELSGNTGELFF. In nucleotides, the CDR3 is TGTGCCAGCAGTGAATTATCCGGGAACACCGGGGAGCTGTTTTTT.

This chain links TRBV28 with TRBJ1-5, with no clear D. The germline V gene encodes CDR1 MDHEN and CDR2 SYDVKM. The CDR3 contains 15 residues. V lost 6 bases and J lost 0, with 12 bases in between. The CDR3 sequence: CASRSSENSNQPQHF. The CDR3 DNA reads TGTGCCAGCAGGTCTTCGGAGAATAGCAATCAGCCCCAGCATTTT.

In its sample, this clonotype was seen many times. The rearrangement uses TRBV6-1 and TRBJ2-7; D not certain. The V gene lost 4 bases and the J gene lost 6 bases, with 7 bases spanning the gap. Per the germline V gene, CDR1 is MNHNS and CDR2 is SASEGT. The CDR3 totals 11 residues. The CDR3 is CASSGESEQYF. CDR3 bases: TGTGCCAGCAGTGGAGAGTCCGAGCAGTACTTC.

This clonotype occurred many times. The CDR3 DNA is TGCGCCAGCCGAACGGACAGAAGGAACACTGAAGCTTTCTTT. Its protein is CASRTDRRNTEAFF. V usage is TRBV5-1 and J usage is TRBJ1-1, with a tentative D call TRBD1 (6 bases). CDR3 length: 14 residues. V lost 7 bases and J lost 1, with 14 bases in between. Germline assignment: CDR1 SGHRS and CDR2 YFSETQ.

This clonotype was observed at least ten times. The chain is built from TRBV2 and TRBJ2-2, with 7 nucleotides matching TRBD1. Germline values: CDR1 SNHLY, CDR2 FYNNEI. The CDR3 spans 15 residues. The V and J ends lost 3 bases and 6 bases, in that order; junction bases with no gene match: 7. CDR3 protein: CASSESFQGAGELFF. The DNA of the CDR3 is TGTGCCAGCAGTGAGAGCTTTCAGGGGGCCGGGGAGCTGTTTTTT.

There are a few counts of this clonotype. V is TRBV12-3 or TRBV12-4 and J is TRBJ1-1; 7 bases line up with TRBD1. J lost 1 base, V lost 5 bases, and 7 bases had no gene match. The CDR3 has 15 amino acids. The CDR3 DNA follows: TGTGCCAGCAGTACGTTCGACAGGGCGAACACTGAAGCTTTCTTT. Translating it yields CASSTFDRANTEAFF.

This clonotype came up many times. V usage is TRBV30 and J usage is TRBJ2-4; D unresolved. This CDR3 is 12 amino acids long. The germline V gene encodes CDR1 GTSNPN and CDR2 SVGIG (reference sequence). Trimming removed 4 bases at V and 4 bases at J, with 8 bases between. CDR3 coding DNA: TGTGCCTGGATGCAGTCTAAAAACATTCAGTACTTC. Translating it yields CAWMQSKNIQYF.

This clonotype was observed many times. V is TRBV12-3 or TRBV12-4 and J is TRBJ2-4, with D possibly being TRBD2 (5 bases). Trimming cost V 4 bases and J 5 bases, with 12 bases left between them. The CDR3 sequence is 14 residues long. CDR3 sequence (DNA): TGTGCCAGCAGTTGGGAGACAAAGGAAAACATTCAGTACTTC. This translates into CASSWETKENIQYF.

The chain uses TRBV7-2 and TRBJ2-5; D ambiguous. V dropped 1 base and J dropped 4 bases, with 10 bases sitting between them. This CDR3 comprises 14 residues. Germline V gene lookup returns CDR1 SGHTA and CDR2 FQGNSA. Here the CDR3 DNA reads TGTGCCAGCAGCTTAGGGATTTCACGAGAGACCCAGTACTTC. Encoded protein: CASSLGISRETQYF.

Ten or more counts support this clonotype. J is TRBJ2-5 and V is TRBV2; the D is unclear. V dropped 6 bases and J dropped 0 bases, with 11 bases sitting between them. Per germline, CDR1 SNHLY and CDR2 FYNNEI. The CDR3 is 14 amino acids. CDR3 amino acids: CASRTQAYQETQYF. The CDR3 DNA reads TGTGCCAGCAGGACCCAGGCATACCAAGAGACCCAGTACTTC. The variable domain in full, completed from reference TRBV2 and TRBJ2-5, reads EPEVTQTPSHQVTQMGQEVILRCVPISNHLYFYWYRQILGQKVEFLVSFYNNEISEKSEIFDDQFSVERPDGSNFTLKIRSTKLEDSAMYFCASRTQAYQETQYFGPGTRLLVL.

This clonotype showed up many times. The J gene is TRBJ2-7, the V gene TRBV7-2; 7 bases map to TRBD2. Germline CDR1 reads SGHTA; CDR2 reads FQGNSA. The V gene end was trimmed by 3 bases and the J gene end by 4 bases; junction bases not matched to a gene: 9. This CDR3 is 15 amino acids long. The CDR3 DNA follows: TGTGCCAGCAGCTTGGGCAGCGGACTAGAGTACGAGCAGTACTTC. This sequence encodes CASSLGSGLEYEQYF.

This clonotype showed up just a few times. A much larger clonotype is one base distant, so this may be a read error. The CDR3 region is CASSLSGNYGERYF. In nucleotides, the CDR3 is TGTGCCAGCAGCCTCTCCGGGAACTACGGCGAGCGGTACTTC. The chain uses TRBV11-2 and TRBJ2-7; D is perhaps TRBD2 (5 bases). In germline, CDR1 is SGHAT, CDR2 FQNNGV. The CDR3 is made up of 14 amino acids.

This clonotype was counted ten times or more. The gene calls are TRBV29-1 and TRBJ2-5; D is uncertain. V lost 7 bases to trimming and J lost 5 bases, with 5 bases between them. The CDR3 length is 9 residues. Looked up from germline, CDR1 is SQVTM and CDR2 is ANQGSEA. The CDR3 sequence is CSATETQYF. The CDR3 DNA is TGCAGCGCCACTGAGACCCAGTACTTC.

This clonotype was recorded many times. The chain uses TRBV18 and TRBJ1-2; 7 bases are a match to TRBD1. CDR1 and CDR2 (germline): KGHSH, LQKENI. CDR3 length: 14 amino acids. Germline trimming cut 1 base from V and 5 bases from J; bases unmatched to any gene: 4. The CDR3 DNA reads as TGTGCCAGCTCACCACAAGGGACAGATTATGGCTACACCTTC. The encoded protein is CASSPQGTDYGYTF.

The chain recombines TRBV2 with TRBJ2-2; D may be TRBD2 (6 bases). The V end was cut by 5 bases, the J end by 3 bases, with 13 bases between. Germline V lookup: CDR1 SNHLY, CDR2 FYNNEI. The CDR3 has 15 residues. The CDR3 loop is CASSKEGRYTGELFF. CDR3 in DNA: TGTGCCAGCAGTAAGGAGGGGCGATACACCGGGGAGCTGTTTTTT.

This clonotype came up a few times. The chain links TRBV2 to TRBJ1-6; 11 bases are a match to TRBD1. V was clipped by 7 bases and J by 9 bases; unmatched bases: 11. The CDR3 extends over 16 amino acids. Germline V CDR1 and CDR2: SNHLY, FYNNEI. The CDR3 spells CASKSDRTGGSSPLHF. The DNA of the CDR3 is TGTGCCAGCAAGTCCGATCGGACAGGGGGCTCTTCACCCCTCCACTTT.